This T cell receptor beta chain came from a study of blood T cell repertoires in COVID-19. Study-wide background: Material from acute and convalescent COVID-19 was sourced from the United States, Italy and Spain. PBMCs, B-cell-depleted T cells, or T cells provided the cDNA or gDNA that made up the material.

Germline CDR1 reads SNHLY; CDR2 reads FYNNEI. Trimming took off 4 bases at V and 7 bases at J, with 8 bases between the two ends. The CDR3 consists of 13 residues. As processed by the authors: Quantification of nucleated cells was approximated via reference gene primer amplification. Generated by immunoSEQ multiplex PCR, the TCRdb table keeps only in-frame clones and is missing some. The V and J calls and clone size were taken over from that table, and D and trimming were inferred from the DNA. The sample has approximately 210,000 clones; approximately 90% are singletons. Sequenced: peripheral blood. This receptor was obtained from a man younger than 40 with acute or convalescent COVID-19. The genes are TRBV2 and TRBJ1-6, with D possibly matching TRBD1 (5 bases). The CDR3 protein is CASSAEGNSPLHF. The CDR3 DNA reads as TGTGCCAGCAGTGCGGAGGGGAATTCACCCCTCCACTTT.